The clone carrying this T cell receptor (beta chain) counts as medium-sized by frequency. Antigen: not known. Among the donors, all were healthy bone marrow donors. The sample comes from a study of cytomegalovirus exposure and HLA in healthy donors. The CDR3 length is 12 residues. Germline V gives CDR1 GTSNPN, CDR2 SVGIG (reference sequence). The ends were cut back, 4 bases at V and 5 bases at J, with 9 bases in the middle. The PCR ran on 60 Vbeta and 13 Jbeta primers. Sequenced by immunoSEQ multiplex PCR; TCRdb stores in-frame clones only, minus some. The sample has 45,000 to 70,000 clones. Findings and caveats of the study: TCR beta chain V- and J-gene trimming was linked, in a later analysis, to a missense variant in DCLRE1C.

The specimen was PBMCs. V gene TRBV30 combines with J gene TRBJ2-1; D unclear. This clonotype originated in a woman in her 30s in good health and CMV-seropositive. The CDR3, as DNA: TGTGCCTGGAAGGCAGGCCACAATGAGCAGTTCTTC. Amino acids: CAWKAGHNEQFF.